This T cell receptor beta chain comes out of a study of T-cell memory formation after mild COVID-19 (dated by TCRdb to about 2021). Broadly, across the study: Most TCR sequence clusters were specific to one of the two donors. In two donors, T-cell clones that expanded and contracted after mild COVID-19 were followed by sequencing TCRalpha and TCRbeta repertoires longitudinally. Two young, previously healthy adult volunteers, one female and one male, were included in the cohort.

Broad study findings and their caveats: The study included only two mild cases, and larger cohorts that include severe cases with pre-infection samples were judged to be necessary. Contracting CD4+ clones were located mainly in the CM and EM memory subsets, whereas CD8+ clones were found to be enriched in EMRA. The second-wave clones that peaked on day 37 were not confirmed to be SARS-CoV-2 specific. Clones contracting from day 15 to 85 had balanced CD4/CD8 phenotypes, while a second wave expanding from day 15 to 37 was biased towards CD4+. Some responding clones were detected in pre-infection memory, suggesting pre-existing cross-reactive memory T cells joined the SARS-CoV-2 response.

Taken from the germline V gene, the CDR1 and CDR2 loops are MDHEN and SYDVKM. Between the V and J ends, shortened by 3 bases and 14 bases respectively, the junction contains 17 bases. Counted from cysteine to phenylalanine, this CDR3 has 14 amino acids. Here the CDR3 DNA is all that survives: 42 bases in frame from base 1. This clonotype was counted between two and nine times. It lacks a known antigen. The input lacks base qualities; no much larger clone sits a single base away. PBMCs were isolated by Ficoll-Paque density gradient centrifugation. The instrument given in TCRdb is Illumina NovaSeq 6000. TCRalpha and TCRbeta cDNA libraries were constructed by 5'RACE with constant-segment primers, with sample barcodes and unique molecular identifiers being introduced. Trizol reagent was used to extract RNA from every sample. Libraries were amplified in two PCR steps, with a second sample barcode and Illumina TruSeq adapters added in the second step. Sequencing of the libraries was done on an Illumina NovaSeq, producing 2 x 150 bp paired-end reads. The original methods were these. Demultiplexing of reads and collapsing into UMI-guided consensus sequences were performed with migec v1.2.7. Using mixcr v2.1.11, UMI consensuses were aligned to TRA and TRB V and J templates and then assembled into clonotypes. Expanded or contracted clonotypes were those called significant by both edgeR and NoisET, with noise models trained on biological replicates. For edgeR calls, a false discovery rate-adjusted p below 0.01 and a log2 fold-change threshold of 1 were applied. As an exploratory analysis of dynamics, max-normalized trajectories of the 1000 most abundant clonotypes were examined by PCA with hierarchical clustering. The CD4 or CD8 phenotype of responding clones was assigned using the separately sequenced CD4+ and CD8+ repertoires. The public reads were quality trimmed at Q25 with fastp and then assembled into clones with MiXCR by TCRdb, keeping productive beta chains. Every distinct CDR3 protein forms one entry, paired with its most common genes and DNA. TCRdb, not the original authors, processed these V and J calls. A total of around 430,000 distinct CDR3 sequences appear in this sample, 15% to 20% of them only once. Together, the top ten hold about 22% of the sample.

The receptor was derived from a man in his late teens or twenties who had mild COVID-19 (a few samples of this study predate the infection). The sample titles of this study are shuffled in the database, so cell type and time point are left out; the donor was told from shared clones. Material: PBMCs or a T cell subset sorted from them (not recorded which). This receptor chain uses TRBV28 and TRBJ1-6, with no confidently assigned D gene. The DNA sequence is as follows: TGTGCCAGCAGTTTCGCCGGCGGAGGCCGAACCCTCCACTTT. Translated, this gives CASSFAGGGRTLHF. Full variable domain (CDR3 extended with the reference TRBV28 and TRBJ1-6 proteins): DVKVTQSSRYLVKRTGEKVFLECVQDMDHENMFWYRQDPGLGLRLIYFSYDVKMKEKGDIPEGYSVSREKKERFSLILESASTNQTSMYLCASSFAGGGRTLHFGNGTRLTVT.